This entry describes one T cell receptor beta chain. This clone is a singleton in its sample. Its cognate antigen has yet to be identified. No qualities accompany the bases; no much larger clone lies one base away. To sequence the TCRbeta CDR3 region, genomic DNA was isolated from the sorted cells. The immunoSEQ Assay was used to sequence the TCRbeta CDR3 regions. Held by TCRdb, this immuneACCESS table contains in-frame sequences only and omits some clones. Under half of the omission traces to an unresolved V gene where checked; the cause of the rest is unknown. The sample table records roughly 32,000 clones; roughly 76% of these occur just once. The biggest ten clones account for less than 20% of the sample. This entry belongs to a study of OX40 agonist ivuxolimab in advanced cancers. About the investigation overall: The costimulatory receptor OX40 (CD134) was targeted by ivuxolimab, a fully human IgG2 agonistic monoclonal antibody. Intravenous ivuxolimab was administered to patients every 2 weeks at six dose levels: 0.01, 0.1, 0.3, 1.5, 3 and 10 mg/kg. Among the roughly 52 dose-escalation patients, around 20 had hepatocellular carcinoma, around 15 melanoma, 9 renal cell carcinoma and 9 head and neck cancer. In the dose-escalation cohort, around four fifths of patients were male, and the mean age was roughly 60 years with a range of about 20 to 80. Patients were allowed to have had prior anti-PD-1, anti-PD-L1 or anti-CTLA-4 therapy, and approximately 43% of the dose-escalation patients had previously received checkpoint inhibitors. Three dose-escalation patients achieved partial responses, one with hepatocellular carcinoma and two with cutaneous melanoma. The purpose of peripheral TCRbeta sequencing was to test whether ivuxolimab changed TCR sequence diversity and led to clonal T-cell expansion. The monotherapy dose-escalation portion (N of about 50 patients) of the phase I ivuxolimab trial is reported in the paper.

Results the study describes overall, beyond this receptor: At doses of 0.1 to 3.0 mg/kg, clonal expansion of both CD4+ and CD8+ blood T cells was observed from baseline to week 6. In partial responders in the 0.1-3.0 mg/kg groups, normalized peripheral clonal expansion was found to be among the lowest, especially among CD8+ T cells. After ivuxolimab, CD8+ T cells had more expanded clones than CD4+ T cells on average. Which antigens the clonally expanded peripheral T cells were specific for was not determined. Low levels of normalized T-cell clonal expansion were also seen in some patients who did not respond.

From the cysteine through the phenylalanine, the CDR3 covers 14 amino acids. Solely the CDR3 DNA is kept, with 42 bases framed from the first base. V lost 6 bases and J lost 7 bases, and the count of bases not matched to a germline gene is 8. The germline V gene sets CDR1 to MNHEY and CDR2 to SVGAGI. Patients with a history of autoimmune disease or receiving systemic immunosuppression were excluded from the trial. Peripheral blood for TCR sequencing was drawn from every dose cohort at baseline, at cycle 4 day 1 and at cycle 7 day 1. Samples came from an open-label, multicenter, first-in-human phase I dose-escalation trial of ivuxolimab. Adults with locally advanced or metastatic head and neck squamous cell, hepatocellular, melanoma or renal cell carcinoma were enrolled in the trial. Before TCR sequencing, CD4+ T cells and CD8+ T cells from peripheral blood were sorted into separate populations.

Material: CD4+ or CD8+ T cells sorted from blood, obtained in a trial of the OX40 agonist ivuxolimab. The sequence joins TRBV6-5 to TRBJ1-4; 7 of the junction bases match TRBD1. The clonotype comes from an adult with an advanced solid tumor such as melanoma, head and neck, liver or kidney cancer. The DNA sequence is as follows: TGTGCCAGCAGCCCGACAGGGTTAGGTGAAAAACTGTTTTTT. Its translation is CASSPTGLGEKLFF.